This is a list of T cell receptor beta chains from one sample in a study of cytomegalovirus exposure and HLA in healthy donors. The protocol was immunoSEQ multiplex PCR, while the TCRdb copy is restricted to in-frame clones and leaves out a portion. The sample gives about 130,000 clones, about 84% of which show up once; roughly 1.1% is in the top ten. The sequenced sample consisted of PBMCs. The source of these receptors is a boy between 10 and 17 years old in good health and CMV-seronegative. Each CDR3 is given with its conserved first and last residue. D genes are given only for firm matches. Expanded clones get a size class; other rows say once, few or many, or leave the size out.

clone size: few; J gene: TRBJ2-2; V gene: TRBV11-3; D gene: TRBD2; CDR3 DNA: TGTGCCAGCAGCTTCGGACTAGCGGCCAACACCGGGGAGCTGTTTTTT; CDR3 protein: CASSFGLAANTGELFF
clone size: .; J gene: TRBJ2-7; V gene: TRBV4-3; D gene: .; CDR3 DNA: TGCGCCAGCAGCCAAGATCGAAGGAGCGAGCAGTACTTC; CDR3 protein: CASSQDRRSEQYF
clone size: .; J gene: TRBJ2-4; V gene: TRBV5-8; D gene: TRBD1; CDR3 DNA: TGTGCCAGCAGCCGCTATAACAGGGGGCACGGCAAAAACATTCAGTACTTC; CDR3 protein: CASSRYNRGHGKNIQYF
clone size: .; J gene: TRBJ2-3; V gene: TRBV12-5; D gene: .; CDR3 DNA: TGTGCTAGTGGTTTGGATCCGGGACTGGGGTACCATTTT; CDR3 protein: CASGLDPGLGYHF
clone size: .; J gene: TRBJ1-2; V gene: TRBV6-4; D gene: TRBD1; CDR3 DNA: TGTGCCAGCAGTGACTCAATGAGGACAGGGGCTGGCTACACCTTC; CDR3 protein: CASSDSMRTGAGYTF
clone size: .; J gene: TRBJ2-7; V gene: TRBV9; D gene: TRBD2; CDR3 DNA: TGTGCCAGCAGCGCGGGACTAGCGGGAGAAGAGCAGTACTTC; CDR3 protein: CASSAGLAGEEQYF
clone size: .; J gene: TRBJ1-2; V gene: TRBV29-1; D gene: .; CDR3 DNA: TGCAGCGCCCAGGGACACCGACTCTATGGCTACACCTTC; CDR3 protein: CSAQGHRLYGYTF
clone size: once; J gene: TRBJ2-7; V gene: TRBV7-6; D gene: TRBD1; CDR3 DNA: TGTGCCAGCAGCGCCCAGGGGGCCCGGGTGGACGAGCAGTACTTC; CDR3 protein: CASSAQGARVDEQYF
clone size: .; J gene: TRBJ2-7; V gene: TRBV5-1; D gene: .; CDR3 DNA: TGCGCCAGCAGCTTGGCGTACCTGCGGGCCGAGCAGTACTTC; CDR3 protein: CASSLAYLRAEQYF
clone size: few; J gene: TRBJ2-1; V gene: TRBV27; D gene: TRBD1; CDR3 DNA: TGTGCCAGCAGTTTATACGGCAGGGGGCTTGAGAATGAGCAGTTCTTC; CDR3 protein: CASSLYGRGLENEQFF
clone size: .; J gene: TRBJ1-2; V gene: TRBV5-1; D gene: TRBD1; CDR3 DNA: TGCGCCAGCAGGCTTGGAACAGGGGATCTTGGCTACACCTTC; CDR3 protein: CASRLGTGDLGYTF
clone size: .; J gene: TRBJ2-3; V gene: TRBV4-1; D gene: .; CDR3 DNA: TGCGCCAGCAGCCAAGGTCACGGGGTCTTCGATACGCAGTATTTT; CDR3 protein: CASSQGHGVFDTQYF
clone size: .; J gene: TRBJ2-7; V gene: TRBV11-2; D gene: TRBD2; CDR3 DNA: TGTGCCAGCAGCTTAGATCCTAGCGGGGGCTCCTACGAGCAGTACTTC; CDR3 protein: CASSLDPSGGSYEQYF
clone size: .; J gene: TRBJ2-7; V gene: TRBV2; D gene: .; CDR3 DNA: TGTGCCAGTGTCTTGGCGGACAGCTCCTACGAGCAGTACTTC; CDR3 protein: CASVLADSSYEQYF
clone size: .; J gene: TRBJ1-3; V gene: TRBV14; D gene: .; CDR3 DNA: TGTGCCAGCAGATACGGTGGAAACACCATATATTTT; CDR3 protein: CASRYGGNTIYF
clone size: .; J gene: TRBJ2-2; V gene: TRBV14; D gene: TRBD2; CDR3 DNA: TGTGCCAGCAGCCAACTAGCGGTTAACACCGGGGAGCTGTTTTTT; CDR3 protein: CASSQLAVNTGELFF
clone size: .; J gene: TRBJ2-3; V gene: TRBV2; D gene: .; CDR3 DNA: TGTGCCAGCCGAGGCGTCAGAGATACGCAGTATTTT; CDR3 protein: CASRGVRDTQYF
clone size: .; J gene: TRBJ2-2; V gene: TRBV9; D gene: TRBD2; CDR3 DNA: TGTGCCAGCAGCGTAGATTCTAGCGGGAGGGGCGGCACCGGGGAGCTGTTTTTT; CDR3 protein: CASSVDSSGRGGTGELFF
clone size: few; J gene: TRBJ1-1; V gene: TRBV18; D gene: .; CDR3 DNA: TGTGCCAGCTCAGCAGGTGGCACTGAAGCTTTCTTT; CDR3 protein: CASSAGGTEAFF
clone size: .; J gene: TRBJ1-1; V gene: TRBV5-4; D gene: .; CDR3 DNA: TGTGCCAGCAGCTTGGGGGGCAGGGGTTACAACATGAACACTGAAGCTTTCTTT; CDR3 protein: CASSLGGRGYNMNTEAFF
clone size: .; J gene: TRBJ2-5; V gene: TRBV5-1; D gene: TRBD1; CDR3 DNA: TGCGCCAGCAGCCCGTTGTTGACAGGGGGGCAGACCCAGTACTTC; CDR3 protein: CASSPLLTGGQTQYF
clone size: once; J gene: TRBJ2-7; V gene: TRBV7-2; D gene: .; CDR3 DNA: TGTGCCAGCAGCTATACAGGGCACGAGCAGTACTTC; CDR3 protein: CASSYTGHEQYF
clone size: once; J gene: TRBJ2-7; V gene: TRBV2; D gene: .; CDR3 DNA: TGTGCCAGCAGGGAGGTGCGAAACTCCTACGAGCAGTACTTC; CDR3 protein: CASREVRNSYEQYF
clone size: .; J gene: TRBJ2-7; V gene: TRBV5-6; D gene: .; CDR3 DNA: TGTGCCAGCAGCCCCGGACAGAACCCCTACGAGCAGTACTTC; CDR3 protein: CASSPGQNPYEQYF
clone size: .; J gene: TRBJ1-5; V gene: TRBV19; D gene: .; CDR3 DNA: TGTGCCAGTAGTCCCCTTAACCGGAGGGGCTCTATAGGGACCAATCAGCCCCAGCATTTT; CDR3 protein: CASSPLNRRGSIGTNQPQHF
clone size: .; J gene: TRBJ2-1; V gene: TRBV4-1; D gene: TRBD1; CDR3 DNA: TGCGCCAGCAGCCTGGGACAGGGGGCAGAATCCTACAATGAGCAGTTCTTC; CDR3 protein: CASSLGQGAESYNEQFF
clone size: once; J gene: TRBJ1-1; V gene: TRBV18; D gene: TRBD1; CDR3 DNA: TGTGCCAGCTCACCCAACAGGGGCGACACTGAAGCTTTCTTT; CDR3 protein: CASSPNRGDTEAFF
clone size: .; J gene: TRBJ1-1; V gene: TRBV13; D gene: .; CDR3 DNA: TGTGCCAGCAGCCGCGGGACGGTGAACACTGAAGCTTTCTTT; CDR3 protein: CASSRGTVNTEAFF
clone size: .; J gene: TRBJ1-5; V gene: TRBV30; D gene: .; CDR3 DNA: TGTGCCTGGAGCGATCGGGGGGGTCAGCCCCAGCATTTT; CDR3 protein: CAWSDRGGQPQHF